This TCR beta chain emerged from a study of resident and recirculating memory T cells in vitiligo listed by TCRdb under 2018. For the study in its entirety: For TCR beta sequencing, each of a few stable vitiligo patients provided PBMCs along with epidermis taken by shave biopsy from two lesional and two nonlesional sites. Without cell sorting, samples were homogenized immediately before genomic DNA was extracted using the Qiagen DNeasy Blood & Tissue Kit. The human TCR beta sequencing was designed to test whether specific clones found in lesional vitiligo skin differed from the clones found in nonlesional skin and in blood.

The immunoSEQ hsTCRB kit was used to amplify TCR beta chains from the genomic DNA. The immunoSEQ service ran the sequencing of the TCR beta libraries on an Illumina MiSeq instrument. The authors' analysis ran thus. Repertoire data were analyzed using the immunoSEQ Analyzer. The source is immuneACCESS, and TCRdb retained only in-frame sequences with V and J called. Part of the clones is not carried over; for the studies checked, unresolved V genes explain less than half of this, and the remainder is unexplained. The DNA was the basis for D and trimming; V, J and clone size are from that table. This sample comprises more than 35,000 clones, around nine tenths of them detected only once. Of the sample, about 4.6% is held by the ten largest clones. Vitiligo counted as stable when lesions had not changed during the previous 6 months. For classification as stable, the absence of confetti depigmentation, a clinical sign of active vitiligo, was additionally required. Any patient who had received treatment in the previous three months was excluded. Ficoll density gradient centrifugation was used to isolate PBMCs from heparinized blood, after which the PBMCs were flash-frozen.

From the cysteine up to the phenylalanine, the CDR3 has a length of 16 residues. This entry keeps only the CDR3 DNA: 48 bases, framed from base 1. Reading the germline V gene gives CDR1 SGHTA and CDR2 FQGNSA. Trimming takes 3 bases off V and 0 bases off J; junction bases not matched to a gene: 5. What the research found in general, with its limitations: No single dominant TCR clone was found, and clonality differed from one vitiligo lesion to another. Overlap and correlation analysis found no significant repertoire overlap between any two biopsies, even biopsies from the same patient, apart from each lesion compared with itself. Future mechanistic studies are needed so that the relative contributions of the lesion-infiltrating T cell clones and of human Trm versus Tcm pools can be evaluated. TCR sequences were not conserved across biopsy sites or patients, suggesting that different T cell clones infiltrate different lesions, described as private specificity.

A remark on this clone: Its antigen remains undetermined. One base away there is no much larger clone; base qualities are not given.

Sequencing input: blood. The rearrangement joined TRBV7-2 to TRBJ2-4, with 7 middle bases fitting TRBD2. This sequence was found in a male donor with vitiligo. The DNA sequence follows: TGTGCCAGCAGCTTCACTAGCGTACTAGCCAAAAACATTCAGTACTTC. It is translated as CASSFTSVLAKNIQYF.